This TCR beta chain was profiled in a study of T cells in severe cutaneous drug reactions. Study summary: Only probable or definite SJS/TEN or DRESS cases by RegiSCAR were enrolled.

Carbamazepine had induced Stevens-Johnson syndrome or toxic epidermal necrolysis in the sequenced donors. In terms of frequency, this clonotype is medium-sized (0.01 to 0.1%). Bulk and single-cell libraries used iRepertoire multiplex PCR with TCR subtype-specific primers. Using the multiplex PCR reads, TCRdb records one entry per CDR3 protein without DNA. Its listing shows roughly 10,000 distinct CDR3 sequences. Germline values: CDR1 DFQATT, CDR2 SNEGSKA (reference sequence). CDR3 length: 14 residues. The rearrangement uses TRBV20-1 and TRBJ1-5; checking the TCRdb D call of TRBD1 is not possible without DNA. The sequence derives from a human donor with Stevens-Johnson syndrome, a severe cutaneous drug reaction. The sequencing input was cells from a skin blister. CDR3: CSAPRGQDYQPQHF.